The rows below give T cell receptor beta chains drawn from one sample of a study of blood T cell repertoires in COVID-19. The data were produced by immunoSEQ multiplex PCR, yet TCRdb's version contains in-frame clones alone and is incomplete. The table has over 250,000 clones, approximately 84% seen once. Specimen: peripheral blood. The receptor source for this set is a human donor with COVID-19, enrolled during active disease. The donor label of this sample is uncertain. Each CDR3 is given with its conserved first and last residue. Each record gives: J gene, V gene, D gene, clone size, CDR3 protein, CDR3 DNA. The D gene is left open where the match is weak. Rows give clone size only sometimes, using once, few, many, or a class for an expanded clone.

TRBJ1-5,TRBV6-2/TRBV6-3,-,few,CASSPWLGRGGNQPQHF,TGTGCCAGCAGCCCATGGCTAGGGAGGGGCGGCAATCAGCCCCAGCATTTT
TRBJ2-5,TRBV25-1,-,-,CASSESGQGIPKTQYF,TGTGCCAGCAGTGAGAGCGGTCAGGGGATTCCGAAGACCCAGTACTTC
TRBJ2-2,TRBV21-1,-,few,CASSKADYHTGELFF,TGTGCCAGCAGCAAAGCCGACTACCATACCGGGGAGCTGTTTTTT
TRBJ2-7,TRBV19,-,-,CASSISRDTYEQYF,TGTGCCAGTAGTATATCTAGGGACACCTACGAGCAGTACTTC
TRBJ2-5,TRBV27,-,-,CASSFMGNQETQYF,TGTGCCAGCAGTTTTATGGGCAACCAAGAGACCCAGTACTTC
TRBJ1-3,TRBV30,-,-,CAWTTAARNTIYF,TGTGCCTGGACAACCGCCGCCCGGAACACCATATATTTT
TRBJ2-5,TRBV3-1/TRBV3-2,-,-,CASSQSLGGETQYF,TGTGCCAGCAGCCAATCTTTAGGAGGGGAGACCCAGTACTTC
TRBJ2-2,TRBV9,-,-,CASSPGRYPGGTGELFF,TGTGCCAGCAGCCCAGGACGCTACCCAGGAGGCACCGGGGAGCTGTTTTTT
TRBJ1-1,TRBV7-2,-,-,CASSLNQGWWTEAFF,TGTGCCAGCAGCTTAAATCAGGGATGGTGGACTGAAGCTTTCTTT
TRBJ1-3,TRBV14,-,-,CASSRDTIYF,TGTGCCAGCAGCCGAGACACCATATATTTT
TRBJ2-5,TRBV19,TRBD1,-,CASSQTGGVVTQYF,TGTGCCAGTAGCCAGACAGGGGGTGTGGTGACCCAGTACTTC
TRBJ2-3,TRBV5-1,TRBD2,-,CASSAGLAGLLDTQYF,TGCGCCAGCAGCGCGGGACTAGCGGGTCTTTTGGATACGCAGTATTTT
TRBJ2-7,TRBV30,-,-,CAGDSAYEQYF,TGTGCCGGAGACAGTGCCTACGAGCAGTACTTC
TRBJ2-7,TRBV19,-,-,CASSIEQGRDEQYF,TGTGCCAGTAGTATAGAACAGGGAAGAGATGAGCAGTACTTC
TRBJ2-1,TRBV14,TRBD2,-,CASSQVSGPYNEQFF,TGTGCCAGCAGCCAAGTTAGCGGGCCCTACAATGAGCAGTTCTTC
TRBJ1-1,TRBV14,-,-,CASSVSRNTEAFF,TGTGCCAGCAGCGTGAGTCGGAACACTGAAGCTTTCTTT
TRBJ2-2,TRBV6-4,TRBD2,-,CASSDGLAGTGELFF,TGTGCCAGCAGTGACGGGCTAGCGGGAACCGGGGAGCTGTTTTTT
TRBJ1-2,TRBV28,TRBD1,few,CASSPGAQGDTF,TGTGCCAGCAGTCCCGGGGCTCAGGGGGACACCTTC
TRBJ2-2,TRBV29-1,TRBD1,-,CSVEGTGVGTGELFF,TGCAGCGTTGAAGGAACAGGGGTGGGCACCGGGGAGCTGTTTTTT
TRBJ1-2,TRBV14,-,-,CASSQHTDYGYTF,TGTGCCAGCAGCCAACATACGGACTATGGCTACACCTTC
TRBJ1-5,TRBV6-5,-,-,CASRTRGGSNQPQHF,TGTGCCAGCAGGACACGGGGGGGTAGCAATCAGCCCCAGCATTTT
TRBJ2-7,TRBV25-1,TRBD2,few,CASSDWVAGPSYEQYF,TGTGCCAGCAGTGACTGGGTAGCGGGGCCTTCCTACGAGCAGTACTTC
TRBJ2-2,TRBV3-1/TRBV3-2,-,-,CASTPGVTGELFF,TGTGCCAGCACCCCAGGGGTCACCGGGGAGCTGTTTTTT
TRBJ1-4,TRBV2,TRBD1,-,CASSPQGSDEKLFF,TGTGCCAGCAGTCCACAGGGGAGTGATGAAAAACTGTTTTTT
TRBJ2-7,TRBV2,TRBD1,-,CASRAGTGTPTHEQYF,TGTGCCAGCAGAGCCGGGACAGGGACTCCAACCCACGAGCAGTACTTC
TRBJ2-5,TRBV24-1,TRBD1,-,CATSRTGRIETQYF,TGTGCCACCAGTAGGACAGGGCGAATCGAGACCCAGTACTTC
TRBJ2-7,TRBV28,TRBD2,once,CASSPWTSGRVDEQYF,TGTGCCAGCAGTCCCTGGACTAGCGGGAGGGTGGACGAGCAGTACTTC
TRBJ2-7,TRBV5-6,TRBD2,-,CASSDKRDSGEQYF,TGTGCCAGCAGCGATAAGCGGGACTCGGGGGAGCAGTACTTC
TRBJ2-3,TRBV3-1/TRBV3-2,-,-,CASSKRASSSDTQYF,TGTGCCAGCAGTAAGCGGGCAAGTAGTTCCGATACGCAGTATTTT
TRBJ1-5,TRBV7-2,TRBD1,-,CASSPYGTDNQPQHF,TGTGCCAGCAGCCCCTACGGGACAGATAATCAGCCCCAGCATTTT
TRBJ2-7,TRBV7-3,TRBD2,-,CASSLQTSGIDEQYF,TGTGCCAGCAGCTTGCAGACTAGCGGGATCGACGAGCAGTACTTC
TRBJ2-3,TRBV9,TRBD1,-,CASRAGTAATDTQYF,TGTGCCAGCAGAGCCGGGACAGCGGCCACAGATACGCAGTATTTT
TRBJ2-1,TRBV11-3,TRBD2,-,CASSLGLAVYNEQFF,TGTGCCAGCAGCTTAGGCCTAGCGGTCTACAATGAGCAGTTCTTC
TRBJ2-5,TRBV9,-,-,CASSVRLDGREETQYF,TGTGCCAGCAGCGTGCGGTTGGATGGGCGGGAAGAGACCCAGTACTTC
TRBJ1-5,TRBV6-1,-,once,CASSFQGAANQPQHF,TGTGCCAGCAGTTTTCAAGGGGCAGCTAATCAGCCCCAGCATTTT
TRBJ1-2,TRBV6-5,-,-,CATYRVYYGYTF,TGTGCCACCTACAGGGTTTACTATGGCTACACCTTC
TRBJ2-1,TRBV30,-,few,CAWRQINEQFF,TGTGCCTGGAGACAGATCAATGAGCAGTTCTTC
TRBJ2-5,TRBV3-1/TRBV3-2,TRBD2,-,CASRPRAAGGGQETQYF,TGTGCCAGCAGACCCCGGGCAGCGGGAGGTGGGCAAGAGACCCAGTACTTC
TRBJ1-3,TRBV18,-,-,CASSTGSGNTIYF,TGTGCCAGCTCTACAGGGTCTGGAAACACCATATATTTT
TRBJ2-1,TRBV28,-,-,CASSSGAYNEQFF,TGTGCCAGCAGTTCAGGGGCCTACAATGAGCAGTTCTTC
TRBJ2-7,TRBV7-3,-,many,CASSLDPNSQQYF,TGTGCCAGCAGCTTAGACCCTAACAGTCAGCAGTACTTC
TRBJ1-1,TRBV10-2,-,-,CASSFDRMNTEAFF,TGCGCCAGCAGCTTCGACAGGATGAACACTGAAGCTTTCTTT
TRBJ2-7,TRBV7-2,TRBD2,-,CASSWLSGALYF,TGTGCCAGCAGCTGGCTGAGCGGGGCCTTGTACTTC
TRBJ2-2,TRBV30,TRBD2,-,CAWSRSGRITGELFF,TGTGCCTGGAGTAGGAGCGGGAGGATCACCGGGGAGCTGTTTTTT